This T cell receptor (beta chain) emerged from a study of CD8+CD57+ T cells in acquired aplastic anemia. Study information: Mean yield of DNA from sorted CD4+ and CD8+ cells was approximately 3 ug.

Genomic DNA acted as the template from which TCR beta VDJ combination and CDR3 sequence profiling were carried out. MiXCR, applied by TCRdb to the reads, yields one record per CDR3 protein. The table lists about 210,000 distinct CDR3 sequences, over 60% of them singletons. As to this clonotype: Its antigen is currently unknown.

Whole-study findings and limits: In common between the patients and the controls were around 29 CD8+ CDR3 sequences. Patients were compared with controls for CD8+ Simpson's diversity, and no significant difference emerged.

The CDR3 loop spans 13 amino acids. This sequence originates from a human donor in good health. The chain carries TRBV12-3 or TRBV12-4 and TRBJ2-5, with 9 bases identical to TRBD2. The sequenced material came from sorted CD4+, CD8+, or CD8+CD57+ T cells (not recorded which) from PBMCs. Written as DNA, the CDR3 is TGTGCTCGGGCGGGAGGGGGAGCAGAGACCCAGTACTTC. Its translation: CARAGGGAETQYF.